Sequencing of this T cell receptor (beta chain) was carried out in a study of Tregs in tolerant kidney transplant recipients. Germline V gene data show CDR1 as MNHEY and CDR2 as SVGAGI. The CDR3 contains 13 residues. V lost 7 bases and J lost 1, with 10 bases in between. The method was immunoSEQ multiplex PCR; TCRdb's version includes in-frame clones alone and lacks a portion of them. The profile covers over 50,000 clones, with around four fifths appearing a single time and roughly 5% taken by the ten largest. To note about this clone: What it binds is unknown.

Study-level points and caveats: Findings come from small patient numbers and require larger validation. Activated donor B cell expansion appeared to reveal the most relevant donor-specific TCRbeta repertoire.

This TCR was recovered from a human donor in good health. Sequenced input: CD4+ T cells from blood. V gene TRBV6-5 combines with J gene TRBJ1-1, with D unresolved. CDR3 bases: TGTGCCAGCACCCCGACAACGAACACTGAAGCTTTCTTT. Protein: CASTPTTNTEAFF.